This TCR beta chain was captured by sequencing in a study of cytomegalovirus exposure and HLA in healthy donors (dated by TCRdb to about 2017). About the investigation overall: An earlier analysis of about 560 of the donors reported 250 to 350 Gb of sequence data and some 110 million unique TCR beta sequences obtained from some 170 million T cells. In an earlier analysis of a few hundred of the donors, high-throughput TCR beta sequencing was used to judge whether each TCR beta V gene segment behaved as functional or pseudogenic. The aim of the study was to test whether cataloging public T cell receptors could identify signatures of past pathogen exposure. Using immunosequencing, the study profiled T cell repertoires from 666 subjects and related those repertoires to cytomegalovirus serostatus. Of the approximately 400 genotyped donors, approximately 80% were placed in the genetic ancestry cluster associated with self-reported Caucasian donors. A later genetic analysis took genome-wide SNP genotypes for 398 of the 666 donors and used that subset as a discovery cohort. To study patterns of TCR occurrence, a later analysis re-analyzed previously published TCR beta repertoires from 600 to 750 donors and added high-resolution HLA genotyping. Donor age, sex, ethnicity and CMV serostatus were collected together with the repertoire data. High-throughput TCR immunosequencing, statistical association of individual TCRs with disease status, and machine learning were combined to predict cytomegalovirus infection status. The later analysis used no new phenotypic data to find candidate immune exposures, relying instead on TCR beta sequences and their occurrence across donors. The number of typed donors differed by locus: 629-630 for A, B, C, DRB1 and DQB1; some 500 for DQA1; approximately 610 for DPA1; and roughly 470 for DPB1. Both class I and class II loci were covered by HLA typing, at four-digit resolution. Every repertoire in the discovery cohort had been generated on one and the same sequencing platform. Because of strong linkage in the cohort, roughly 5 DR-DQ haplotypes were treated as single units for association and clustering. Among 350 to 400 genotyped donors of the cohort, an average of around 240,000 unique TCR beta nucleotide sequences were sequenced per donor, around 18% of them non-productive. Along with the roughly 670-subject first cohort, a separate validation cohort of over a hundred different subjects was used. An early release covering roughly 580 HLA-typed donors comprised approximately 300 gigabases of sequencing data and around 80 million unique TCR sequences. What the research found in general, with its limitations: The classifier was reported to diagnose cytomegalovirus status with high specificity and sensitivity in both the original cohort and the validation cohort. According to the authors, the approach could potentially be generalized to other disease states and immunological phenotypes. The study listed 170 or so TCR beta chains as associated with cytomegalovirus. Most TCR sequences were observed very rarely across donors, whereas some public TCRs were present in many individuals. When HLA alleles, especially DR and DQ, strongly co-occurred, attributing TCR associations to individual alleles was difficult. Broadly in line with IMGT annotations, most TCR beta V segments showed up in productive rearrangements about 90% or about 30% of the time in an earlier analysis of a few hundred of the donors. A cluster of highly shared sequence variants was judged likely to represent a technical artifact of the sequencing pipeline. The 87-base-pair reads could not distinguish some IMGT-functional V segments, including TRBV6-2 and TRBV6-3, so those segments were excluded. In a later analysis, HLA-associated TCR beta chains were found to be more clonally expanded and to have lower generation probabilities than equally common non-associated chains. A further reported finding was that TCR beta sequences accurately predicted the HLA-A and HLA-B alleles for most subjects in the first cohort. A later analysis associated 16,951 TCR beta sequences with specific HLA alleles at a false discovery rate of 0.05. Correlated functional status among segregating V segments might be attributable to linkage disequilibrium, but an unknown experimental factor could not be ruled out. The earlier analysis of almost 600 of the donors excluded some 15 rarely observed V segments, including chromosome 9 orphons, because counts were too low. According to a later genetic analysis, donors in an Asian-associated ancestry cluster had fewer N-insertions in productive TCRs than the approximately 710-donor mean. The cohort was sequenced for TCR beta chains only, and without alpha or paired-chain data the features that could be detected were limited. In a later analysis, TCR association rates were found to vary across HLA loci, with the most associated TCRs seen for DRB1 alleles and the fewest for HLA-C alleles. A later analysis reported that several top co-occurrence clusters appeared linked to parvovirus B19, influenza, CMV and Epstein-Barr virus. Three of the identified cytomegalovirus-associated TCR beta chains were confirmed in vitro to be specific for cytomegalovirus antigens. Sequencing depth was assumed to be roughly uniform across donors in the presence/absence analyses, though that assumption may not hold. Because some donors lacked HLA typing at each locus, the association tests relied only on the typed subset. CMV serostatus was the only immune exposure information available for the cohort. V-gene and J-gene trimming of TCR beta chains was associated with a missense DCLRE1C variant in a later genetic analysis, and the association was replicated in an independent cohort. According to a later analysis, most CMV-associated TCR beta chains appeared to be HLA-restricted, and the HLA associations seemed to be driven largely by CMV exposure.

Libraries were made using the immunoSEQ multiplex PCR assay. The multiplex PCR relied on a mix of 60 forward primers for TCR Vbeta segments and 13 reverse primers for TCR Jbeta segments. Amplification of the CDR3 region of rearranged TCR beta genes was performed with a multiplex PCR assay on genomic DNA. Amplified TCR beta libraries were sequenced as 87-base-pair reads on the Illumina HiSeq System. Regarding the original processing steps: A later analysis tallied approximately 87 million unique TCR beta chains across the 666 repertoires, and approximately 11 million of those chains were shared by two or more donors. To remove PCR and sequencing errors, raw reads were error-corrected and collapsed into unique sequences using a nearest-neighbor algorithm that merged closely related sequences. V, D and J gene segments were assigned by aligning CDR3 sequences to IMGT reference sequences. For a sequence to be retained, a match of at least six nucleotides was required to both a V gene segment and a J gene segment. A rearrangement counted as productive if the CDR3 had no stop codons and remained in frame with V and J, and every other rearrangement counted as non-productive. Following IMGT convention, CDR3 was defined as the stretch from the second conserved V-encoded cysteine to the conserved J-encoded phenylalanine. Sequences without an unambiguous match to a single V gene segment were excluded from the earlier analysis of about 600 of the donors. An earlier analysis of approximately 590 of the donors classified V segments as functional when productive rearrangements were above 56.7% and as segregating when the standard deviation between donors was above 5%. A statistical classification framework was developed to diagnose cytomegalovirus status using the catalog of TCR beta chain sequences. A later analysis assigned V and J genes by comparing TCR nucleotide sequences with IMGT/GENE-DB human TR gene sequences. The TCRdist pipeline was used in a later analysis to assign CDR3 sequences and most-parsimonious VDJ recombination scenarios. A later analysis defined each TCR beta chain by its CDR3 amino acid sequence plus V-gene family, and excluded reads lacking a unique V-gene family. In a later analysis, fewer than 600 highly shared, low-generation-probability nucleotide sequences were removed to address suspected cross-contamination and a sequencing artifact. In a later analysis, a clonal expansion index was calculated for each public chain from normalized within-repertoire ranks of inferred template counts. In a later analysis, generation probabilities were computed with a VDJ recombination model fitted to out-of-frame rearrangements, and the resulting probabilities were checked against IGoR. In a later analysis, TCR-TCR, TCR-HLA and TCR-CMV co-occurrence was scored with hypergeometric tests, and a repertoire-size bias correction was applied to TCR pairs. To estimate false discovery rates, a later analysis permuted the HLA or CMV assignments 20 times. A later analysis grouped co-occurring TCRs with DBSCAN, adding TCRdist sequence similarity when clustering within HLA-allele-positive subsets. Repertoires with fewer than 30,000 or more than 120,000 public chains were left out of co-occurrence clustering, as were a few repertoires with anomalous nucleotide sharing. TCRdb re-hosts the immuneACCESS table, in-frame sequences only. Its copies lack some clones; in the studies checked, an unresolved V gene accounts for under half of them, and the cause for the rest is not known. V, J and clone size reflect that table, while D and trimming were determined from the DNA. The sample records 150,000 to 200,000 clones, around nine tenths of which are singletons. Jointly, the top ten make up 1.5% to 2% of the sample.

The cohort was made up of 666 healthy bone marrow donors. All cohort members were sampled while nominally healthy, although unrecorded immune exposures were likely present. The donor tested CMV seronegative and was one of the 352 seronegative cohort members. A peripheral blood sample was provided by each donor, and peripheral blood mononuclear cells were used for TCR beta sequencing. The Qiagen DNeasy Blood Extraction Kit was used to extract genomic DNA from the blood cell samples. This clone was detected only once. Its recognized antigen is unknown. Per-nucleotide qualities are absent, and no much larger clonotype sits a single base away. Taken from cysteine to phenylalanine, the CDR3 has 13 residues. Only CDR3 DNA remains: 39 bases, in frame from the first base. CDR1 and CDR2 were assigned from the germline V gene as SGHRS and YFSETQ. V loses 4 bases, J loses 3 bases, and the germline ends lie 11 bases apart.

The receptor's source is a woman aged 18-30 years in good health and CMV-seronegative. Here the chain combines TRBV5-1 and TRBJ2-7; TRBD1 is a weak D gene call, 6 bases matching. The sample taken for sequencing was PBMCs. The DNA is TGCGCCAGCAGCGGGGGCGAATTCTACGAGCAGTACTTC. Translated, it reads CASSGGEFYEQYF.